The 24 T cell receptor beta chains in this list originate from one sample, sequenced in a study of T cells in localized non-small cell lung cancer. The table came from immunoSEQ multiplex PCR; TCRdb's copy has only in-frame clones and leaves some out. The table shows 25,000 to 35,000 clones, with roughly 84% occurring only once. This specimen consisted of peripheral blood mononuclear cells, obtained before any cancer treatment. Receptors were obtained from a man aged 40 to 70 with stage III lung adenocarcinoma.

The rearrangement uses TRBV14 and TRBJ2-4, with D perhaps TRBD1 (5 bases). Germline V gene data show CDR1 as SGHDN and CDR2 as FVKESK. The CDR3 has 14 residues. V lost 1 base and J lost 7, with 11 bases in between. The CDR3 sequence: CASSQGTKRNIQYF. The CDR3 nucleotides are TGTGCCAGCAGCCAAGGGACAAAACGGAACATTCAGTACTTC.

The chain combines TRBV28 with TRBJ2-7; 9 bases line up with TRBD1. The CDR3 is 16 residues long. The germline V gene encodes CDR1 MDHEN and CDR2 SYDVKM. V trimming: 0 bases; J trimming: 6 bases; junction bases outside the gene matches: 9. CDR3 loop: CASSLWGTGTSGEQYV. The CDR3 DNA reads TGTGCCAGCAGTTTATGGGGGACAGGGACATCAGGCGAGCAGTACGTC.

This clone showed up just once. The chain recombines TRBV7-2 with TRBJ1-5; possible D gene TRBD1, 5 bases. Germline lookup yields CDR1 SGHTA and CDR2 FQGNSA. V was clipped by 2 bases and J by 4 bases, with 12 bases between them. This CDR3 has 15 residues. CDR3 region: CASSLSSQANQPQHF. CDR3 nucleotides: TGTGCCAGCAGCTTATCGTCACAGGCAAATCAGCCCCAGCATTTT.

The chain recombines TRBV28 with TRBJ2-7; 9 positions agree with TRBD2. The germline gives CDR1 MDHEN, CDR2 SYDVKM. The CDR3 contains 13 residues. Germline trimming cut 10 bases from V and 0 bases from J; bases unmatched to any gene: 4. The CDR3 nucleotides read TGTGCCACCCGACTAGCGGACTCCTACGAGCAGTACTTC. Translated: CATRLADSYEQYF.

V gene TRBV4-2 combines with J gene TRBJ2-1; 11 bases fit TRBD2. The CDR3 is made up of 15 amino acids. V gave up 6 bases and J gave up 10 bases; unmatched junction bases: 11. Germline lookup yields CDR1 LGHNA and CDR2 YNFKEQ. DNA for the CDR3: TGTGCCAGCAGTGCCGTAGCGGGGGGGCGGGAGGAGCAGTTCTTC. Protein sequence: CASSAVAGGREEQFF.

The chain uses TRBV20-1 and TRBJ1-1; TRBD1 is a possible D gene (5 bases). Germline CDR1 is DFQATT and CDR2 is SNEGSKA (reference sequence). V lost 5 bases to trimming and J lost 8 bases, with 9 bases between them. CDR3 length: 10 residues. CDR3: CSAGDGEAFF. CDR3 DNA: TGCAGTGCTGGGGACGGGGAAGCTTTCTTT.

This chain links TRBV2 with TRBJ2-7; no definite D call. From germline, CDR1 is SNHLY and CDR2 FYNNEI. This CDR3 is 12 amino acids long. V dropped 7 bases and J dropped 0 bases, with 7 bases sitting between them. This CDR3 is CASNPPSYEQYF. DNA of the CDR3: TGTGCCAGCAACCCCCCCTCCTACGAGCAGTACTTC.

This clone was seen a few times. The J gene is TRBJ1-1, the V gene TRBV7-9, with D unresolved. Germline-derived CDR1 and CDR2 are SEHNR and FQNEAQ (reference sequence). V gave up 5 bases and J gave up 4 bases, with 14 bases separating them. The CDR3 runs 14 residues. The CDR3 sequence is CASSRGGRFTEAFF. Here the CDR3 DNA reads TGTGCCAGCAGCCGAGGAGGACGGTTCACTGAAGCTTTCTTT.

This clone has just a few counts. This chain's CDR3 is CASSAVRLGTEAFF. The CDR3 DNA sequence: TGTGCCAGCAGTGCGGTGAGACTGGGCACTGAAGCTTTCTTT. The rearrangement links TRBV2 to TRBJ1-1; D is ambiguous. CDR3 length: 14 amino acids. Trimming removed 4 bases from V and 4 bases from J, with 13 bases in between. Looked up from germline, CDR1 is SNHLY and CDR2 is FYNNEI.

The chain uses TRBV5-4 and TRBJ2-3; 9 nucleotides agree with TRBD2. Germline V gives CDR1 SGHNT, CDR2 YYREEE (reference sequence). V shed 2 bases, J shed 2 bases, and the junction held 6 bases outside the gene matches. CDR3 length: 16 residues. The CDR3 nucleotides are TGTGCCAGCAGCTTAAGGCGGGGGGGCCCCACAGATACGCAGTATTTT. As protein: CASSLRRGGPTDTQYF.

V gene TRBV6-5 combines with J gene TRBJ2-5; D gene ambiguous. The V end lost 5 bases, the J end lost 2 bases, and 15 bases lay between the germline ends. The germline CDR1 and CDR2 sequences are MNHEY and SVGAGI. The CDR3 extends over 15 amino acids. CDR3: CASSPPGAKQETQYF. As DNA, the CDR3 is TGTGCCAGCAGTCCCCCTGGAGCAAAGCAAGAGACCCAGTACTTC.

V and J are TRBV28 and TRBJ1-6; perhaps TRBD1 as D (6 bases). Germline V gene lookup returns CDR1 MDHEN and CDR2 SYDVKM. With 8 bases removed from V and 9 bases from J, the gap between germline ends came to 17 bases. The CDR3 totals 14 residues. CDR3 coding DNA: TGTGCCAGCCTAGGGGGATCCCTGGGTTCACCCCTCCACTTT. Amino acid sequence: CASLGGSLGSPLHF.

V usage is TRBV7-8 and J usage is TRBJ2-2; D gene unclear. This CDR3 contains 15 residues. Trimming pared 0 bases from V and 6 bases from J, leaving 11 bases between. CDR1 and CDR2 (germline): SGHVS, FQNEAQ. Here the CDR3 reads CASSLAVPRAGELFF. CDR3 coding DNA: TGTGCCAGCAGCTTAGCGGTCCCAAGGGCCGGGGAGCTGTTTTTT.

This rearrangement joins TRBV27 to TRBJ2-2, with 7 bases fitting TRBD1. V gave up 7 bases and J gave up 4 bases; unmatched junction bases: 6. The germline CDR1 and CDR2 sequences are MNHEY and SMNVEV (reference sequence). The CDR3 has 14 residues. CDR3 DNA: TGTGCCAGCAAGCAGACAGGGCCCACCGGGGAGCTGTTTTTT. It yields the protein CASKQTGPTGELFF.

The genes are TRBV4-2 and TRBJ1-5; D is uncertain. CDR1 and CDR2 from the germline V gene are LGHNA and YNFKEQ. This CDR3 region has 13 residues. V lost 0 bases, J lost 7 bases, and 7 bases lay in between. The CDR3 region has the DNA TGTGCCAGCAGCCAAGATATGGAACAGCCCCAGCATTTT. Translation gives CASSQDMEQPQHF.

The rearrangement uses TRBV5-4 and TRBJ2-2; maybe TRBD2 (6 bases). The CDR3 loop spans 15 amino acids. Trimming stripped 2 bases from V and 5 bases from J, with 13 bases between. From germline, CDR1 is SGHNT and CDR2 YYREEE (reference sequence). In nucleotides, the CDR3 is TGTGCCAGCAGCTTTTTCTATCGGGGGACCGGGGAGCTGTTTTTT. Translating gives CASSFFYRGTGELFF.

This sequence joins TRBV6-6 and TRBJ1-3; 7 bases match TRBD1. Germline V lookup: CDR1 MNHNY, CDR2 SVGAGI (reference sequence). This CDR3 comprises 14 residues. V lost 5 bases to trimming and J lost 0 bases; unmatched junction nucleotides: 1. The CDR3 sequence: CASSGTASGNTIYF. Written as DNA, the CDR3 is TGTGCCAGCAGTGGGACAGCCTCTGGAAACACCATATATTTT.

This chain links TRBV6-1 with TRBJ2-2, with unresolved D. CDR1 is MNHNS and CDR2 is SASEGT in the germline V gene. The CDR3 is made up of 11 amino acids. Trimming removed 8 bases at V and 1 base at J, with 2 bases between. Here the CDR3 DNA reads TGTGCCAGCTGGAACACCGGGGAGCTGTTTTTT. Protein: CASWNTGELFF.

This clone was observed a single time. The V call is TRBV2, the J call TRBJ2-7, with 8 bases aligning to TRBD1. V lost 4 bases, J lost 6 bases, and 2 bases stayed unmatched. CDR1 and CDR2 (germline): SNHLY, FYNNEI. CDR3 length: 12 residues. CDR3 loop: CASSGTGREQYF. DNA for the CDR3: TGTGCCAGCAGTGGGACAGGGCGCGAGCAGTACTTC.

The chain carries TRBV5-1 and TRBJ2-5, with 9 nucleotides matching TRBD1. The germline CDR1 and CDR2 sequences are SGHRS and YFSETQ. The CDR3 is made up of 15 amino acids. V gave up 1 base and J gave up 4 bases; unmatched junction bases: 5. CDR3 sequence (DNA): TGCGCCAGCAGCTTGAGGGGACAGGGCCCAGAGACCCAGTACTTC. Translated: CASSLRGQGPETQYF.

The chain links TRBV12-5 to TRBJ2-1; 10 bases are a match to TRBD1. The germline V gene has CDR1 LGHNT and CDR2 FRNRAP. There are 17 residues in the CDR3. The V segment lost 5 bases and the J segment 1 base; nucleotides outside the gene matches: 8. The CDR3 DNA follows: TGTGCTAGTGGTAATAACCCGGGACAGGGGTCCTACAATGAGCAGTTCTTC. Translated, it gives CASGNNPGQGSYNEQFF.

The rearrangement uses TRBV6-5 and TRBJ2-5; D gene unclear. V shed 6 bases and J shed 0 bases, with 11 bases lying between them. In germline, CDR1 is MNHEY, CDR2 SVGAGI. The CDR3 length is 14 residues. CDR3 DNA: TGTGCCAGCAGAAACCCGATGAACCAAGAGACCCAGTACTTC. Translating it yields CASRNPMNQETQYF.

This chain joins TRBV5-4 and TRBJ2-2; 7 positions agree with TRBD1. The germline V gene encodes CDR1 SGHNT and CDR2 YYREEE (reference sequence). With 4 bases clipped from V and 0 bases from J, the junction kept 3 bases outside the gene matches. The CDR3 loop spans 15 amino acids. This CDR3 is CASSRDSANTGELFF. In DNA form, the CDR3 reads TGTGCCAGCAGCCGGGACAGCGCGAACACCGGGGAGCTGTTTTTT.

This clone has more than one count but fewer than ten. The chain uses TRBV18 and TRBJ1-4, with TRBD1 matching over 7 bases. The CDR3 length is 12 residues. The V segment lost 6 bases and the J segment 8 bases; nucleotides outside the gene matches: 3. In germline, CDR1 is KGHSH, CDR2 LQKENI. CDR3 nucleotide sequence: TGTGCCAGCTCCCAGGACAGGGAAAAACTGTTTTTT. It codes for CASSQDREKLFF.